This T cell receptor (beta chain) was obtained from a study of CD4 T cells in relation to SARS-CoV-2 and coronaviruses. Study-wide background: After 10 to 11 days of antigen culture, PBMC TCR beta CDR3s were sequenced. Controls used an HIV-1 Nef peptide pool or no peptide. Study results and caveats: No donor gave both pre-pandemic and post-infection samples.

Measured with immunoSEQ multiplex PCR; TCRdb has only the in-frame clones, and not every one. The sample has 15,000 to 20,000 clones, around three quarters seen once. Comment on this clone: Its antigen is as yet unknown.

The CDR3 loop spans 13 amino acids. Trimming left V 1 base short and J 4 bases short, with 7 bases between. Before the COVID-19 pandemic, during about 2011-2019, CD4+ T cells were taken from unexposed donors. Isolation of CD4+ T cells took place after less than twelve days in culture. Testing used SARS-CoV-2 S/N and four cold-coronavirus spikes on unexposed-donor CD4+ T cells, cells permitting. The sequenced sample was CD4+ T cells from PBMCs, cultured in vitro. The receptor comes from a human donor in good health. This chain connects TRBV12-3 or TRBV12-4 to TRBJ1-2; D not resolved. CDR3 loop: CASSLGMAYGYTF. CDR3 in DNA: TGTGCCAGCAGTTTAGGTATGGCCTATGGCTACACCTTC.